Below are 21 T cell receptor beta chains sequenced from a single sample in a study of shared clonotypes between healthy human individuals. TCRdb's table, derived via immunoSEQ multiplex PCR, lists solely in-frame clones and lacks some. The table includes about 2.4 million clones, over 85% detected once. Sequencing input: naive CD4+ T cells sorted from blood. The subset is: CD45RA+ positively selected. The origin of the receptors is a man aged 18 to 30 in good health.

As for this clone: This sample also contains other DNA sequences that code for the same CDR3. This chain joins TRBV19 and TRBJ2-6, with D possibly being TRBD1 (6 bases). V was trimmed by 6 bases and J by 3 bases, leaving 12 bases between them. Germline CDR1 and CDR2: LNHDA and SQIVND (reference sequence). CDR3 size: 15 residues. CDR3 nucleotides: TGTGCCAGTAGCTCTACAGGGAGTGGGGCCAACGTCCTGACTTTC. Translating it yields CASSSTGSGANVLTF. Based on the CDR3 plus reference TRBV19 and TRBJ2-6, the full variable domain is DGGITQSPKYLFRKEGQNVTLSCEQNLNHDAMYWYRQDPGQGLRLIYYSQIVNDFQKGDIAEGYSVSREKKESFPLTVTSAQKNPTAFYLCASSSTGSGANVLTFGAGSRLTVL.

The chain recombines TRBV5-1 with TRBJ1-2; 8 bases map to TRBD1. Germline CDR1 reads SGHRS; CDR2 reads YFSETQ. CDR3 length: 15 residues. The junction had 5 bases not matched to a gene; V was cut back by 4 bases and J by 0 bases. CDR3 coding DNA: TGCGCCAGCAGCCCGGAGGACAGGGCTAACTATGGCTACACCTTC. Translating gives CASSPEDRANYGYTF.

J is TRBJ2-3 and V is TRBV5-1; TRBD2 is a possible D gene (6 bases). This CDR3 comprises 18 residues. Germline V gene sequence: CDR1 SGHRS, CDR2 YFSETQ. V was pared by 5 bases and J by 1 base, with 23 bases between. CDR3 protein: CASRINAATRGGTDTQYF. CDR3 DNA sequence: TGCGCCAGCAGAATCAACGCGGCGACTAGGGGAGGCACAGATACGCAGTATTTT.

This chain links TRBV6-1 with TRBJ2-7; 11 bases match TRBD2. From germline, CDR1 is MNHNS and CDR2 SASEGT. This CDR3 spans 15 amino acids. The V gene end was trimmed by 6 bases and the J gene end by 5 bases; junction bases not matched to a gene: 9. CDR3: CASSRLAGMNNEQYF. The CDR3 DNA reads TGTGCCAGCAGCCGACTAGCGGGGATGAACAACGAGCAGTACTTC.

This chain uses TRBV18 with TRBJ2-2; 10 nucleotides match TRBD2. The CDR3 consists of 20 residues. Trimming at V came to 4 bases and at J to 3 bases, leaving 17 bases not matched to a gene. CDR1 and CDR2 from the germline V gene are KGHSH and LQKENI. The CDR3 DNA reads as TGTGCCAGCTCACTCGCCTCTAGCGGGGGCTCCTCACGGGACACCGGGGAGCTGTTTTTT. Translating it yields CASSLASSGGSSRDTGELFF.

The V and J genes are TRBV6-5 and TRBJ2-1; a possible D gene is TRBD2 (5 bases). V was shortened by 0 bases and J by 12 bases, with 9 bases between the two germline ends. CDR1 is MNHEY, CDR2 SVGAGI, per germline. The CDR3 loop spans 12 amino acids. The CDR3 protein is CASSYSAGGQFF. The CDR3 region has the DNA TGTGCCAGCAGTTACTCGGCGGGCGGGCAGTTCTTC.

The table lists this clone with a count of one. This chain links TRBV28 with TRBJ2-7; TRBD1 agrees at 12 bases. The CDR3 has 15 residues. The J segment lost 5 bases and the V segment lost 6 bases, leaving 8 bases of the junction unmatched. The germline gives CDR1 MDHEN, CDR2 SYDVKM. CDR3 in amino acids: CASSRGTGGRDEQYF. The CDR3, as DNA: TGTGCCAGCAGCCGGGGGACAGGGGGCAGGGACGAGCAGTACTTC.

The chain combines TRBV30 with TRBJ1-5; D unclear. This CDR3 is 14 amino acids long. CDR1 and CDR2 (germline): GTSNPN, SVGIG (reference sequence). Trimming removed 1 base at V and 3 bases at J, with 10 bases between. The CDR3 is CAWSGDSPNQPQHF. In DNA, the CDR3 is TGTGCCTGGAGTGGGGATTCCCCCAATCAGCCCCAGCATTTT.

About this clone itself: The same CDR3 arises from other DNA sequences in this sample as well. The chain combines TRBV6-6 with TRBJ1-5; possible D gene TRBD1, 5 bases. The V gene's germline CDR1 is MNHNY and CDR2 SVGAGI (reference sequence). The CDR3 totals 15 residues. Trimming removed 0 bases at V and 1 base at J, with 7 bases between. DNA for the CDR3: TGTGCCAGCAGTTACTCCCGGGACAGCAATCAGCCCCAGCATTTT. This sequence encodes CASSYSRDSNQPQHF.

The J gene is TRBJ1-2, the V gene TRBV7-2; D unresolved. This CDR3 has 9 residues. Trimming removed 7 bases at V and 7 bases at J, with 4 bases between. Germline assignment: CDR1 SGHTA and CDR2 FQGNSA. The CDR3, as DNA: TGTGCCAGCATGGGTGGCTACACCTTC. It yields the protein CASMGGYTF.

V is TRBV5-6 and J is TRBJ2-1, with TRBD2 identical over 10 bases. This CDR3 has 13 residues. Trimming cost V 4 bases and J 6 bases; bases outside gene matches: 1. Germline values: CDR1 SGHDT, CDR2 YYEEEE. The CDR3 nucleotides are TGTGCCAGCAGCGGGACTAGCGTCAATGAGCAGTTCTTC. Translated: CASSGTSVNEQFF.

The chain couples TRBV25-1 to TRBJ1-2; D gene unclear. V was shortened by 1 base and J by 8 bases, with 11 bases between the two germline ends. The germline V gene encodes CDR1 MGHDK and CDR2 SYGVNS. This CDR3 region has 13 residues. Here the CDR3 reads CASSESGTLGYTF. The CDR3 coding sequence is TGTGCCAGCAGTGAATCGGGAACACTGGGCTACACCTTC.

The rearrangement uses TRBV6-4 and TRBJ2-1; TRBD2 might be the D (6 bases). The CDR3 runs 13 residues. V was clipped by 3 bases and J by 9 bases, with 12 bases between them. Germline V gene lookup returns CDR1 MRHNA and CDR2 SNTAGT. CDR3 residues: CASSDVGGAEQFF. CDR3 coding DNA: TGTGCCAGCAGTGATGTTGGCGGGGCTGAGCAGTTCTTC.

CDR3 in amino acids: CASSQPDRSTDTQYF. CDR3 nucleotide sequence: TGTGCCAGCAGCCAACCGGACAGGAGCACAGATACGCAGTATTTT. This chain uses TRBV2 with TRBJ2-3, with 7 bases matching TRBD1. This CDR3 is built from 15 residues. Germline CDR1 and CDR2: SNHLY and FYNNEI. Trimming cost V 6 bases and J 0 bases; bases outside gene matches: 6.

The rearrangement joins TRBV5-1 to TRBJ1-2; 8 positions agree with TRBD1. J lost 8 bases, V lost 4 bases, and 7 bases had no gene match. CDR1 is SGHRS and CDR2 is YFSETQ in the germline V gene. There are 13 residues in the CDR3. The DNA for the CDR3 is TGCGCCAGCAGCGGAGGACAGGGCAGGGGCTACACCTTC. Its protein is CASSGGQGRGYTF.

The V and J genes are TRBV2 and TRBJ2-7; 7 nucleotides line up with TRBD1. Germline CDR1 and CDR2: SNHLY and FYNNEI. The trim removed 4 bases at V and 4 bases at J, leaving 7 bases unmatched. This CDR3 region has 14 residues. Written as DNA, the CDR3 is TGTGCCAGCAGTGTGGAGACAGGGTCTTACGAGCAGTACTTC. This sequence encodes CASSVETGSYEQYF.

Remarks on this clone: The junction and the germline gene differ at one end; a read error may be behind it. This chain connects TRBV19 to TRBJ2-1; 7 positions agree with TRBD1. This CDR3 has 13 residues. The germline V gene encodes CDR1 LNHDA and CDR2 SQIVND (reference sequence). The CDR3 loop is CASKGQPYNEQFF. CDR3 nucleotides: TGTGCCAGTAAGGGACAGCCCTATAATGAGCAGTTCTTC.

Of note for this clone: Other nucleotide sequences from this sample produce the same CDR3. The CDR3 DNA follows: TGTGCCAGCAGCAGGGCCCAGGAGACCCAGTACTTC. Protein product: CASSRAQETQYF. The V and J genes are TRBV5-4 and TRBJ2-5; D not resolved. Deletions cut 4 bases from V and 5 bases from J, with 9 bases between. The CDR3 consists of 12 residues. Looked up from germline, CDR1 is SGHNT and CDR2 is YYREEE (reference sequence).

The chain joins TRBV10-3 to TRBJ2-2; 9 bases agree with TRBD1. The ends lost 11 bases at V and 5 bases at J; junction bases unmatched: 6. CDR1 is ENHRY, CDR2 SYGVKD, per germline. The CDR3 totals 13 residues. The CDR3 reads CAVRDRETGELFF. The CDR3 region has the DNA TGTGCCGTTCGGGACAGGGAAACCGGGGAGCTGTTTTTT.

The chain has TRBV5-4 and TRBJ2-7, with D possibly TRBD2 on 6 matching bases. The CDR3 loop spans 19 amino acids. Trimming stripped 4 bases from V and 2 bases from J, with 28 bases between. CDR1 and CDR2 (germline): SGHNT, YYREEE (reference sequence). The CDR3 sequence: CASSPFSGTTGGKAYEQYF. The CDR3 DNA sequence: TGTGCCAGCAGCCCCTTTTCTGGGACGACGGGCGGGAAGGCCTACGAGCAGTACTTC.

The CDR3 DNA is TGTGCCAGCAGCTTAGCTCCGAAGTCACAAGAGACCCAGTACTTC. Amino acids: CASSLAPKSQETQYF. This chain connects TRBV7-2 to TRBJ2-5, with D uncertain. This CDR3 contains 15 residues. Germline V CDR1 and CDR2: SGHTA, FQGNSA. Trimming removed 0 bases from V and 2 bases from J, with 10 bases in between. The variable domain in full, completed from reference TRBV7-2 and TRBJ2-5, reads GAGVSQSPSNKVTEKGKDVELRCDPISGHTALYWYRQSLGQGLEFLIYFQGNSAPDKSGLPSDRFSAERTGGSVSTLTIQRTQQEDSAVYLCASSLAPKSQETQYFGPGTRLLVL.